This entry lists 15 T cell receptor beta chains sequenced from one sample in a study of cytomegalovirus exposure and HLA in healthy donors. PCR employed 60 Vbeta and 13 Jbeta primers. This table comes from immunoSEQ multiplex PCR, and its TCRdb copy is limited to in-frame clones, with some not included. The sample has 90,000 to 130,000 clones, under 70% seen once. The material sequenced was PBMCs. The receptors were sampled from a young man in good health and CMV-seropositive.

J is TRBJ1-1 and V is TRBV11-1, with 7 positions matching TRBD1. The CDR3 is made up of 13 amino acids. Germline trimming cut 2 bases from V and 4 bases from J; bases unmatched to any gene: 1. Germline V gene lookup returns CDR1 SGHAT and CDR2 FQDESV (reference sequence). The CDR3 reads CASSLNRGTEAFF. In DNA, the CDR3 is TGTGCCAGCAGCTTAAACAGGGGCACTGAAGCTTTCTTT.

The chain joins TRBV19 to TRBJ2-6; 11 bases fit TRBD1. The CDR3 is 18 amino acids. From germline, CDR1 is LNHDA and CDR2 SQIVND (reference sequence). With V trimmed by 5 bases and J by 3 bases, 9 bases remained unmatched. Here the CDR3 reads CASSLWTGGASGANVLTF. The CDR3 coding sequence is TGTGCCAGTAGTCTATGGACAGGGGGCGCTAGTGGGGCCAACGTCCTGACTTTC.

This sequence joins TRBV6-6 and TRBJ1-1; 8 bases match TRBD1. V gave up 5 bases and J gave up 2 bases; unmatched junction bases: 7. The CDR3 consists of 15 residues. Germline V gene sequence: CDR1 MNHNY, CDR2 SVGAGI (reference sequence). The CDR3 DNA is TGTGCCAGCAGTCCGACAGGGGATTATAACACTGAAGCTTTCTTT. It specifies CASSPTGDYNTEAFF.

This clone showed up just a few times. The chain employs TRBV18 and TRBJ1-1; the match to TRBD1 covers 9 bases. Germline values: CDR1 KGHSH, CDR2 LQKENI. The CDR3 length is 13 residues. Unmatched junction bases numbered 4, after V lost 6 bases and J lost 5 bases. CDR3 residues: CASSLQGATEAFF. The CDR3 region has the DNA TGTGCCAGCTCTCTACAGGGGGCAACTGAAGCTTTCTTT.

The V gene is TRBV19, the J gene TRBJ1-2; D uncertain. The CDR3 is 10 residues long. Germline CDR1 reads LNHDA; CDR2 reads SQIVND (reference sequence). Trimming removed 9 bases from V and 4 bases from J, with 6 bases in between. The CDR3 bases are TGTGCCAGCTCGGGCTATGGCTACACCTTC. This gives the protein CASSGYGYTF.

This sequence joins TRBV11-2 and TRBJ1-2; D gene uncertain. CDR1 is SGHAT and CDR2 is FQNNGV in the germline V gene. Trimming took 0 bases from V and 8 from J, leaving 7 bases between them. The CDR3 consists of 12 residues. In nucleotides, the CDR3 is TGTGCCAGCAGCTTAGAGAGAGAGGGCTACACCTTC. Its translation: CASSLEREGYTF.

This chain joins TRBV7-3 and TRBJ1-6; TRBD1 matches 7 bases. The CDR3 spans 14 residues. With 5 bases clipped from V and 10 bases from J, the junction kept 8 bases outside the gene matches. The germline V gene encodes CDR1 SGHTA and CDR2 FQGTGA. The CDR3 loop is CASSLTGLRSPLHF. The DNA of the CDR3 is TGTGCCAGCAGCCTGACAGGGCTACGGTCACCCCTCCACTTT.

The CDR3 sequence is CASSQNPQAPPNEQFF. The CDR3 DNA is TGTGCCAGCAGCCAGAACCCCCAGGCCCCCCCCAATGAGCAGTTCTTC. The rearrangement links TRBV11-2 to TRBJ2-1; no definite D call. This CDR3 is built from 16 residues. Germline values: CDR1 SGHAT, CDR2 FQNNGV. Trimming pared 5 bases from V and 6 bases from J, leaving 20 bases between.

This clone turned up a few times. This chain connects TRBV28 to TRBJ1-1; the D is unclear. V was trimmed by 4 bases and J by 1 base, leaving 10 bases between them. The CDR3 loop spans 14 amino acids. The germline V gene encodes CDR1 MDHEN and CDR2 SYDVKM. CDR3 in DNA: TGTGCCAGCAGTTCCCTCATGAGGAACACTGAAGCTTTCTTT. This gives the protein CASSSLMRNTEAFF. The full variable domain, with the rest looked up from reference TRBV28 and TRBJ1-1, is DVKVTQSSRYLVKRTGEKVFLECVQDMDHENMFWYRQDPGLGLRLIYFSYDVKMKEKGDIPEGYSVSREKKERFSLILESASTNQTSMYLCASSSLMRNTEAFFGQGTRLTVV.

The chain recombines TRBV7-6 with TRBJ1-6, with 8 bases matching TRBD1. Trimming took 4 bases from V and 7 from J; bases not matched to a gene: 6. The CDR3 consists of 15 residues. Germline CDR1 is SGHVS and CDR2 is FNYEAQ. Written as DNA, the CDR3 is TGTGCCAGCAGCTCCGAGACAGGGGTGAATTCACCCCTCCACTTT. This sequence encodes CASSSETGVNSPLHF.

This clone was detected a few times. The chain is built from TRBV7-3 and TRBJ2-7; TRBD2 agrees at 8 bases. This CDR3 contains 14 residues. V was pared by 2 bases and J by 7 bases, with 7 bases of the junction left unmatched. The germline CDR1 and CDR2 sequences are SGHTA and FQGTGA. CDR3 sequence: CASSLRAGAREQYF. CDR3 nucleotide sequence: TGTGCCAGCAGCTTACGAGCGGGGGCTAGGGAGCAGTACTTC.

This chain uses TRBV7-9 with TRBJ2-7; 7 nucleotides agree with TRBD1. The germline gives CDR1 SEHNR, CDR2 FQNEAQ (reference sequence). The CDR3 consists of 14 residues. Unmatched junction bases numbered 10, after V lost 8 bases and J lost 3 bases. The CDR3 loop reads CASPEGTVVYEQYV. Here the CDR3 DNA reads TGTGCCAGCCCTGAGGGGACAGTTGTCTACGAGCAGTACGTC.

The CDR3 coding sequence is TGTGCCAGCAGGGACAGGGGGTCCTATGGCTACACCTTC. Encoded protein: CASRDRGSYGYTF. V and J are TRBV6-1 and TRBJ1-2; 10 bases agree with TRBD1. Trimming at V came to 6 bases and at J to 4 bases, leaving 2 bases not matched to a gene. The germline gives CDR1 MNHNS, CDR2 SASEGT. The CDR3 contains 13 residues.

The chain joins TRBV27 to TRBJ2-2; possible D gene TRBD1, 6 bases. The CDR3 runs to 15 residues. From germline, CDR1 is MNHEY and CDR2 SMNVEV (reference sequence). The germline V and J ends were trimmed by 6 bases and 4 bases, with 15 bases remaining between them. The CDR3 is CASSKGDQLTGELFF. CDR3 bases: TGTGCCAGCAGCAAGGGGGACCAACTCACCGGGGAGCTGTTTTTT.

This clone was counted once. The genes are TRBV6-5 and TRBJ2-7, with D maybe TRBD1 (6 bases). Trimming left V 8 bases short and J 1 base short, with 15 bases between. Germline V gives CDR1 MNHEY, CDR2 SVGAGI. The CDR3 runs to 14 residues. The chain's CDR3 is CASSRTAFSYEQYV. Here the CDR3 DNA reads TGTGCCAGCTCTCGGACAGCTTTTTCCTACGAGCAGTACGTC.